This T cell receptor (beta chain) originates from a study of preoperative IRX-2 immunotherapy in early breast cancer. Specified treatment: preoperative locoregional IRX-2 cytokine immunotherapy. Samples came from a phase Ib trial of preoperative locoregional IRX-2 cytokine immunotherapy. This CDR3 has 15 residues. The trim removed 8 bases at V and 4 bases at J, leaving 15 bases unmatched. CDR1 and CDR2 (germline): SQVTM, ANQGSEA. The repertoire was sequenced with immunoSEQ multiplex PCR; TCRdb's copy has only in-frame clones and lacks some. Of about 38,000 clones in the sample, roughly four fifths were seen once.

The chain couples TRBV29-1 to TRBJ1-1; 8 bases fit TRBD1. Sample: lymph node tissue, taken after IRX-2 immunotherapy. This TCR was recovered from a human donor with breast cancer. In DNA, the CDR3 is TGCAGCTCTGGCAGGGCAGGGGGCGGCGGCACTGAAGCTTTCTTT. Amino acid sequence: CSSGRAGGGGTEAFF.